This T cell receptor beta chain was identified in a study of breast tumors, draining lymph nodes, adjacent tissues. Study results and caveats: Most tumor T cells seemingly derive from lymph node, then expand in tumor. Tumor TCR diversity was below lymph nodes but above nontumor tissue.

This clonotype was seen a handful of times. No antigen is known for it. Samples came from axillary lymph nodes draining the breast cancer. One entry per CDR3 protein, called by TCRdb with MiXCR from the multiplex PCR reads. Of about 200,000 distinct CDR3 sequences listed, 31% are singletons. CDR3 length: 13 amino acids. V dropped 0 bases and J dropped 2 bases, with 6 bases sitting between them. Germline V gene lookup returns CDR1 SGDLS and CDR2 YYNGEE. The sequence derives from a female donor with breast cancer. Some clones in this sample may be carry-over from other donors' samples. The chain couples TRBV9 to TRBJ2-7; the D is unclear. Input material: axillary lymph node tissue. CDR3 loop: CASSVDGTYEQYF. In nucleotides, the CDR3 is TGTGCCAGCAGCGTAGATGGCACCTACGAGCAGTACTTC.